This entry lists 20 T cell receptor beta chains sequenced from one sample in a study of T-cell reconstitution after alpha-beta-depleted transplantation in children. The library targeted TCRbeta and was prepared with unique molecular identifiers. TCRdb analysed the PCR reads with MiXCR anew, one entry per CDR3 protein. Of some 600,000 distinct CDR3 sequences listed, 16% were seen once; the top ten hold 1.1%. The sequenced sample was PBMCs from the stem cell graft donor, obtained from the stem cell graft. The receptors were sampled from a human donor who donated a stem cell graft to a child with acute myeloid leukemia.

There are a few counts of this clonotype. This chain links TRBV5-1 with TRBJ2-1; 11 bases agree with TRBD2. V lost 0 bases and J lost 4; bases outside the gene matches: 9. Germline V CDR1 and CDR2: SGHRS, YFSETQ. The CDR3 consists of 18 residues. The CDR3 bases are TGCGCCAGCAGCTTGGCCCTAGGACTAGCGGGTCCTTACAATGAGCAGTTCTTC. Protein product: CASSLALGLAGPYNEQFF. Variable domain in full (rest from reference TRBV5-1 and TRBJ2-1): KAGVTQTPRYLIKTRGQQVTLSCSPISGHRSVSWYQQTPGQGLQFLFEYFSETQRNKGNFPGRFSGRQFSNSRSEMNVSTLELGDSALYLCASSLALGLAGPYNEQFFGPGTRLTVL.

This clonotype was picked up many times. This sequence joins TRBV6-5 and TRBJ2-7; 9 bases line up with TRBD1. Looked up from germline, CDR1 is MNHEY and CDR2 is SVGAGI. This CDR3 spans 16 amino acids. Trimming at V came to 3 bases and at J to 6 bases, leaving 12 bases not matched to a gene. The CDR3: CASSYSPPGTGTEQYV. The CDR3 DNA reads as TGTGCCAGCAGTTATTCCCCGCCCGGGACAGGGACCGAGCAGTACGTC.

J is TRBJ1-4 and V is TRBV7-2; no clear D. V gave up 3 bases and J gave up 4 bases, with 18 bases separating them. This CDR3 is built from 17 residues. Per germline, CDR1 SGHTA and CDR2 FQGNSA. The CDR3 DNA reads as TGTGCCAGCAGCTTCCGTAAACGCCCACGATTTAATGAAAAACTGTTTTTT. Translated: CASSFRKRPRFNEKLFF.

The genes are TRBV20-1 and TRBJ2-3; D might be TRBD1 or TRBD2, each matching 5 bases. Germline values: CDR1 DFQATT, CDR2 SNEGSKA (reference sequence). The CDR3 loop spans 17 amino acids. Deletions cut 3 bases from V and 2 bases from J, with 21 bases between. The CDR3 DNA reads TGCAGTGCTAGCGGGGACCCTTCCGAGGGGAACACAGATACGCAGTATTTT. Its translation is CSASGDPSEGNTDTQYF.

The CDR3 bases are TGTGCCAGCAGATCCGGGACAGGGGTTGGCTACACCTTC. Encoded protein: CASRSGTGVGYTF. V is TRBV6-1 and J is TRBJ1-2; 10 nucleotides align to TRBD1. CDR3 length equals 13 residues. Germline V CDR1 and CDR2: MNHNS, SASEGT. The ends lost 6 bases at V and 7 bases at J; junction bases unmatched: 5.

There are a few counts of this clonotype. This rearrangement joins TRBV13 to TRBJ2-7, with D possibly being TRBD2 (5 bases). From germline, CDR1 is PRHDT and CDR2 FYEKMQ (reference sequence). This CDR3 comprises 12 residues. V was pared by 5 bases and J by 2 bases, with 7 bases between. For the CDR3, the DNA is TGTGCCAGCAGCGCCGGGGCCTACGAGCAGTACGTC. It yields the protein CASSAGAYEQYV.

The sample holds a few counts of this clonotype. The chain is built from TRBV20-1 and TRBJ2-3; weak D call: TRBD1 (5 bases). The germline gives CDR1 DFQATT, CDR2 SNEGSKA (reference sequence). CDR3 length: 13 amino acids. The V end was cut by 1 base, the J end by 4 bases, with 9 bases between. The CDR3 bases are TGCAGTGCTAGAGTACCAGGGCCAGATACGCAGTATTTT. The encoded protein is CSARVPGPDTQYF.

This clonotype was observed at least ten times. This chain's CDR3 is CSAPEGLPAKNIQYF. The CDR3 DNA follows: TGCAGTGCACCCGAGGGACTACCAGCCAAAAACATTCAGTACTTC. The J gene is TRBJ2-4, the V gene TRBV20-1, with 7 bases fitting TRBD2. This CDR3 contains 15 residues. In germline, CDR1 is DFQATT, CDR2 SNEGSKA (reference sequence). Trimming removed 6 bases from V and 0 bases from J; junction bases left unmatched: 8.

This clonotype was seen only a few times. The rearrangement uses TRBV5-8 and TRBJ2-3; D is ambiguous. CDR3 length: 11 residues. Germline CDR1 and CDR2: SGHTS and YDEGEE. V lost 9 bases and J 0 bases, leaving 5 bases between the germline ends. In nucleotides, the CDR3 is TGTGCCACAGAAAGCACAGATACGCAGTATTTT. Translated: CATESTDTQYF.

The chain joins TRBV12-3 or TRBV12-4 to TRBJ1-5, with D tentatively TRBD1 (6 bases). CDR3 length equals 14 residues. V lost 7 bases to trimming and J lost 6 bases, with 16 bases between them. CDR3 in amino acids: CASTTMGAGQPQHF. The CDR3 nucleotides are TGTGCCAGCACCACAATGGGGGCGGGTCAGCCCCAGCATTTT.

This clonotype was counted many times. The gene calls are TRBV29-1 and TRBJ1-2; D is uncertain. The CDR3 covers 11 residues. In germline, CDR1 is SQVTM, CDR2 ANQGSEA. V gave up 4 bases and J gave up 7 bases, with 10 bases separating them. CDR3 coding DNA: TGCAGCGTTGTTCGAAGCGGTGGCTACACCTTC. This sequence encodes CSVVRSGGYTF.

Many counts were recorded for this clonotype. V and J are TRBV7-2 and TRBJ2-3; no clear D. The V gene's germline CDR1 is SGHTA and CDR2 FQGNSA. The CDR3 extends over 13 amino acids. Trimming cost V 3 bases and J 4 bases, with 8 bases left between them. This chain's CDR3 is CASSLVLSDTQYF. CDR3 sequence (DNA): TGTGCCAGCAGCTTGGTTCTCTCAGATACGCAGTATTTT.

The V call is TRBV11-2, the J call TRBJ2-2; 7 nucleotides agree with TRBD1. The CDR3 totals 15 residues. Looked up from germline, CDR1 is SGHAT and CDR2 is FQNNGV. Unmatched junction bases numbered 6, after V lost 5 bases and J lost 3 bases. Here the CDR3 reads CASSATGVDTGELFF. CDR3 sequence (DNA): TGTGCCAGCAGCGCAACAGGGGTCGACACCGGGGAGCTGTTTTTT.

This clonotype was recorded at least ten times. CDR3 residues: CATSRGDSRSGNTIYF. The CDR3 nucleotides read TGTGCCACCAGCAGAGGTGACAGCCGCTCTGGAAACACCATATATTTT. The genes are TRBV15 and TRBJ1-3; weak D call: TRBD1 (5 bases). The V gene lost 1 base and the J gene lost 0 bases, with 10 bases spanning the gap. The length of the CDR3 is 16 residues. The germline CDR1 and CDR2 sequences are LNHNV and YYDKDF (reference sequence).

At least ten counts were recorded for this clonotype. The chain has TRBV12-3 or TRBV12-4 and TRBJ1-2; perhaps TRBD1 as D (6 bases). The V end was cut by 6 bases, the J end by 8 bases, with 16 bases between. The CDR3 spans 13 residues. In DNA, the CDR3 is TGTGCCAGCAGCATACAGGGAGTACACGGCTACACCTTC. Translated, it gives CASSIQGVHGYTF.

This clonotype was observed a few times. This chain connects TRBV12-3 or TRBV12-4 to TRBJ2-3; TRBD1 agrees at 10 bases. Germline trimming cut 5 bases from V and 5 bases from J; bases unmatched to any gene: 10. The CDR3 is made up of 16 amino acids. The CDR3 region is CASSPRQGARVDTQYF. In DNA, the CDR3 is TGTGCCAGCAGTCCGCGACAGGGGGCGCGGGTAGATACGCAGTATTTT.

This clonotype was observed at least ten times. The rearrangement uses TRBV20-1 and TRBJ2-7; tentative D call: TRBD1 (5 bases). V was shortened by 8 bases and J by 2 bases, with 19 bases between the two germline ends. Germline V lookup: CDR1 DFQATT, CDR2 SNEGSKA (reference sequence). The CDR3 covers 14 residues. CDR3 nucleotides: TGCAGTCCGGGCCTCGGACAAGAAGCCTACGAGCAGTACGTC. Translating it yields CSPGLGQEAYEQYV.

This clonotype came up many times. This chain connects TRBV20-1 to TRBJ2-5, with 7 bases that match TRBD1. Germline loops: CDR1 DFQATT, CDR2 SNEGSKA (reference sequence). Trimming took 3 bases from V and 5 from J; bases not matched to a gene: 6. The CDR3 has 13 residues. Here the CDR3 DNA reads TGCAGTGCTAGTGAGGGGGCGGAGGAGACCCAGTACTTC. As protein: CSASEGAEETQYF.

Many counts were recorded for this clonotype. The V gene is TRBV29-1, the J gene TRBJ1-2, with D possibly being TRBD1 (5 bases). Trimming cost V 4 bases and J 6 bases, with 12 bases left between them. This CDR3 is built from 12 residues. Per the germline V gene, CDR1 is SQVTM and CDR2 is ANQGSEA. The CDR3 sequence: CSVAGGTDGYTF. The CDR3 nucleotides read TGCAGCGTTGCGGGGGGGACGGATGGCTACACCTTC.

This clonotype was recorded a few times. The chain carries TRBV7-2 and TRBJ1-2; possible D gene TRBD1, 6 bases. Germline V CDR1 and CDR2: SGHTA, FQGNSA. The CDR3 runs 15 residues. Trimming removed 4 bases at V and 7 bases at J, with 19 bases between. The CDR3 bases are TGTGCCAGCAGCTCTACAGGGTTAGGTCTCTTTGGCTACACCTTC. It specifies CASSSTGLGLFGYTF.